Shown below are 19 T cell receptor beta chains from a single sample sequenced in a study of response to subunit inactivated influenza vaccine. TCRdb independently ran MiXCR on the RT-PCR reads; one entry per CDR3 protein. This table has 500,000 to 600,000 distinct CDR3 sequences, about 15% appearing once. The sequences come from PBMCs from blood, collected about 12 days after vaccination. The receptors were gathered from a man aged 45-65 years who received an inactivated influenza vaccine.

V usage is TRBV7-6 and J usage is TRBJ2-1; 8 nucleotides agree with TRBD1. CDR1 and CDR2 from the germline V gene are SGHVS and FNYEAQ. CDR3 size: 17 residues. Trimming cost V 0 bases and J 6 bases; bases outside gene matches: 10. Written as DNA, the CDR3 is TGTGCCAGCAGCTTAGCGTACCGGGGGCAGGGGGCCAATGAGCAGTTCTTC. The encoded protein is CASSLAYRGQGANEQFF. The whole variable domain, filled in from reference TRBV7-6 and TRBJ2-1, reads GAGVSQSPRYKVTKRGQDVALRCDPISGHVSLYWYRQALGQGPEFLTYFNYEAQQDKSGLPNDRFSAERPEGSISTLTIQRTEQRDSAMYRCASSLAYRGQGANEQFFGPGTRLTVL.

This clonotype has only a few counts. The gene calls are TRBV28 and TRBJ2-7, with TRBD1 matching over 8 bases. The CDR3 sequence is 15 residues long. Per the germline V gene, CDR1 is MDHEN and CDR2 is SYDVKM. After removal of 5 bases from V and 0 bases from J, the junction contained 6 bases not matched to a gene. CDR3 loop: CASSGDRINSYEQYF. DNA for the CDR3: TGTGCCAGCAGTGGGGACAGGATCAACTCCTACGAGCAGTACTTC. Drawing the rest from reference TRBV28 and TRBJ2-7, the complete variable domain is DVKVTQSSRYLVKRTGEKVFLECVQDMDHENMFWYRQDPGLGLRLIYFSYDVKMKEKGDIPEGYSVSREKKERFSLILESASTNQTSMYLCASSGDRINSYEQYFGPGTRLTVT.

Only a few counts were recorded for this clonotype. The chain is built from TRBV11-2 and TRBJ2-1; 12 bases agree with TRBD2. Trimming took 5 bases from V and 0 from J; bases not matched to a gene: 11. Germline assignment: CDR1 SGHAT and CDR2 FQNNGV. The length of the CDR3 is 19 residues. CDR3 amino acids: CASSAPGLAGFSSYNEQFF. CDR3 bases: TGTGCCAGCAGCGCGCCGGGACTAGCGGGCTTTAGCTCCTACAATGAGCAGTTCTTC.

This clonotype was recorded a few times. V gene TRBV15 combines with J gene TRBJ2-7; D unresolved. CDR1 and CDR2 (germline): LNHNV, YYDKDF (reference sequence). V lost 0 bases and J lost 5, with 5 bases in between. The CDR3 has 12 residues. Here the CDR3 reads CATSRDWNEQYF. The DNA for the CDR3 is TGTGCCACCAGCAGAGATTGGAACGAGCAGTACTTC.

The chain couples TRBV7-9 to TRBJ2-1; no clear D gene. The CDR3 spans 14 residues. Trimming took 3 bases from V and 5 from J, leaving 11 bases between them. Germline CDR1 and CDR2: SEHNR and FQNEAQ (reference sequence). The CDR3, as DNA: TGTGCCAGCAGCTTGGCAGGAGTGGACAATGAGCAGTTCTTC. The encoded protein is CASSLAGVDNEQFF.

The CDR3 DNA reads as TGTGCCAGCAACACCATCGGGACAGACAATGAGCAGTTCTTC. Translating it yields CASNTIGTDNEQFF. The chain employs TRBV6-2 or TRBV6-3 and TRBJ2-1, with TRBD1 matching over 7 bases. V gave up 7 bases and J gave up 5 bases; unmatched junction bases: 8. Germline CDR1 reads MNHEY; CDR2 reads SVGEGT. The CDR3 is made up of 14 amino acids.

This clonotype was seen a few times. The V gene is TRBV29-1, the J gene TRBJ2-3; D call uncertain. The CDR3 has 16 residues. V dropped 3 bases and J dropped 4 bases, with 20 bases sitting between them. Germline V gene lookup returns CDR1 SQVTM and CDR2 ANQGSEA. The CDR3 is CSVEFLAPTVADTQYF. As DNA, the CDR3 is TGCAGCGTTGAGTTTTTAGCCCCTACTGTCGCAGATACGCAGTATTTT.

This clonotype was observed at least ten times. The chain joins TRBV7-2 to TRBJ1-2; D unclear. V dropped 5 bases and J dropped 4 bases, with 11 bases sitting between them. Germline-derived CDR1 and CDR2 are SGHTA and FQGNSA. The CDR3 is 13 residues long. CDR3 nucleotide sequence: TGTGCCAGCAGCCTTGGACCGGCCTATGGCTACACCTTC. Translated: CASSLGPAYGYTF. Filled out from reference TRBV7-2 and TRBJ1-2, the complete variable domain reads GAGVSQSPSNKVTEKGKDVELRCDPISGHTALYWYRQSLGQGLEFLIYFQGNSAPDKSGLPSDRFSAERTGGSVSTLTIQRTQQEDSAVYLCASSLGPAYGYTFGSGTRLTVV.

This chain connects TRBV7-9 to TRBJ2-2; maybe TRBD1 (6 bases). This CDR3 has 14 residues. The ends were cut back, 4 bases at V and 5 bases at J, with 11 bases in the middle. Germline V lookup: CDR1 SEHNR, CDR2 FQNEAQ (reference sequence). The CDR3 protein is CASSSDSRTGELFF. The CDR3 DNA sequence: TGTGCCAGCAGCTCGGACAGTCGGACCGGGGAGCTGTTTTTT. The variable domain in full, with the rest retrieved from reference TRBV7-9 and TRBJ2-2, is DTGVSQNPRHKITKRGQNVTFRCDPISEHNRLYWYRQTLGQGPEFLTYFQNEAQLEKSRLLSDRFSAERPKGSFSTLEIQRTEQGDSAMYLCASSSDSRTGELFFGEGSRLTVL.

This clonotype was observed a few times. The chain couples TRBV29-1 to TRBJ2-3, with 9 bases aligning to TRBD2. Germline V CDR1 and CDR2: SQVTM, ANQGSEA. The V and J ends lost 6 bases and 2 bases, in that order; junction bases with no gene match: 9. CDR3 length: 15 residues. CDR3: CSVQQAGGFTDTQYF. The CDR3 DNA follows: TGCAGCGTCCAGCAAGCGGGAGGTTTCACAGATACGCAGTATTTT.

The table lists this clonotype with a few counts. The V gene is TRBV6-1, the J gene TRBJ2-1; 8 bases are shared with TRBD1. The V segment lost 7 bases and the J segment 2 bases; nucleotides outside the gene matches: 7. The germline CDR1 and CDR2 sequences are MNHNS and SASEGT. The CDR3 is 15 amino acids. In DNA form, the CDR3 reads TGTGCCAGCACCCTCGGACAGGGACCCTACAATGAGCAGTTCTTC. As protein: CASTLGQGPYNEQFF.

The chain employs TRBV10-3 and TRBJ2-1, with 13 bases aligning to TRBD2. The CDR3 sequence is 15 residues long. Germline V gene data show CDR1 as ENHRY and CDR2 as SYGVKD. The V segment lost 2 bases and the J segment 7 bases; nucleotides outside the gene matches: 2. CDR3 sequence (DNA): TGTGCCATCAGTGAGGGGACTAGCGGGAATAATGAGCAGTTCTTC. Its translation: CAISEGTSGNNEQFF.

The chain joins TRBV7-2 to TRBJ2-7; D might be TRBD1 (6 bases). With 3 bases removed from V and 7 bases from J, the gap between germline ends came to 13 bases. Germline V gene sequence: CDR1 SGHTA, CDR2 FQGNSA. The CDR3 covers 13 residues. The CDR3 DNA follows: TGTGCCAGCAGCTTCGGGGAAAGGGGGGAGCAGTACTTC. This gives the protein CASSFGERGEQYF.

CDR3 residues: CSVWWREGSTDTQYF. The CDR3 nucleotides are TGCAGCGTTTGGTGGCGGGAGGGGAGCACAGATACGCAGTATTTT. V gene TRBV29-1 combines with J gene TRBJ2-3, with 9 nucleotides matching TRBD2. The V and J ends lost 5 bases and 0 bases, in that order; junction bases with no gene match: 6. Germline V lookup: CDR1 SQVTM, CDR2 ANQGSEA. The CDR3 covers 15 residues.

The chain links TRBV2 to TRBJ2-4; no definite D call. Trimming took off 4 bases at V and 15 bases at J, with 13 bases between the two ends. The CDR3 is 11 residues long. Germline lookup yields CDR1 SNHLY and CDR2 FYNNEI. As DNA, the CDR3 is TGTGCCAGCAGTGCAGCGATGCCGACGTACTTC. Amino acid sequence: CASSAAMPTYF.

This clonotype was observed many times. V usage is TRBV12-3 or TRBV12-4 and J usage is TRBJ2-2; a weak D match, TRBD2 (5 bases). V was pared by 6 bases and J by 3 bases, with 17 bases between. This CDR3 spans 16 amino acids. CDR3 sequence reads: CASRYRGLGDTGELFF. The CDR3, as DNA: TGTGCCAGCAGATACCGAGGGTTGGGCGACACCGGGGAGCTGTTTTTT.

The V and J genes are TRBV28 and TRBJ2-1; D is uncertain. V lost 1 base and J 7 bases, leaving 14 bases between the germline ends. Germline loops: CDR1 MDHEN, CDR2 SYDVKM. This CDR3 is built from 15 residues. For the CDR3, the DNA is TGTGCCAGCAGTTTATCGGCTACCCGTCTAAATGAGCAGTTCTTC. This sequence encodes CASSLSATRLNEQFF.

In this sample, this clonotype turned up a few times. The rearrangement uses TRBV3-1 and TRBJ2-3; perhaps TRBD2 as D (6 bases). The CDR3 covers 18 residues. Trimming cost V 0 bases and J 2 bases, with 18 bases left between them. Germline CDR1 reads LGHDT; CDR2 reads YNNKEL (reference sequence). DNA for the CDR3: TGTGCCAGCAGCCAAGATGAAGCGGGCCCACCCTACACAGATACGCAGTATTTT. Translating it yields CASSQDEAGPPYTDTQYF.

This clonotype came up many times. The chain couples TRBV20-1 to TRBJ2-1; perhaps TRBD2 as D (5 bases). Trimming shortened V by 7 bases and J by 5 bases, and 12 bases separated the two germline ends. The CDR3 has 12 amino acids. Germline V gene lookup returns CDR1 DFQATT and CDR2 SNEGSKA (reference sequence). The CDR3 sequence is CSVPDWNNEQFF. Here the CDR3 DNA reads TGCAGTGTCCCGGACTGGAACAATGAGCAGTTCTTC.